This TCR beta chain emerged from a study of blood T cell repertoires in COVID-19. As originally analysed: Estimation of nucleated cell counts relied on the amplification of reference gene primers. The table came from immunoSEQ multiplex PCR; TCRdb's copy has only in-frame clones and leaves some out. The V and J calls and the clone size are those of that table, but D and trimming were determined from the DNA. The data show a few hundred thousand clones, roughly 87% seen once. Per the germline V gene, CDR1 is KGHDR and CDR2 is SFDVKD. The CDR3 has 16 amino acids. V trimming: 3 bases; J trimming: 1 base; junction bases outside the gene matches: 3.

The chain links TRBV24-1 to TRBJ1-2; 11 bases are shared with TRBD1. This TCR came from a woman in her 30s who had recovered from COVID-19. Material: PBMCs or T cells enriched from blood (not recorded which). CDR3 DNA sequence: TGTGCCACCAGTGATCCGGGACAGGGGGTTAACTATGGCTACACCTTC. It encodes CATSDPGQGVNYGYTF.